The entry below describes one TCR beta chain. No antigen is known for it. The table came from immunoSEQ multiplex PCR; TCRdb's copy has only in-frame clones and leaves some out. The sample comprises roughly 70,000 clones, 79% of which are singletons, and roughly 21% rests with the top ten. Germline CDR1 reads LNHDA; CDR2 reads SQIVND (reference sequence). The CDR3 has 16 residues. V was clipped by 5 bases and J by 1 base, with 17 bases between them. The sample belongs to a study of T cell responses to AZD1222 COVID-19 vaccine. Study outcomes and limitations: Scientists sampled the repertoires only once the peak T cell response had passed. Along spike, vaccine-associated CD4 TCRs were found throughout, with dominance at 160-218 and 743-854.

The sequencing used peripheral blood, collected on day 0 of MenACWY control vaccination. The rearrangement links TRBV19 to TRBJ1-1; D uncertain. The sequence was collected from an adult in good health. The CDR3 nucleotides read TGTGCCAGTAGTCTCGTTGGCGGCGGATCGAACACTGAAGCTTTCTTT. The encoded protein is CASSLVGGGSNTEAFF.